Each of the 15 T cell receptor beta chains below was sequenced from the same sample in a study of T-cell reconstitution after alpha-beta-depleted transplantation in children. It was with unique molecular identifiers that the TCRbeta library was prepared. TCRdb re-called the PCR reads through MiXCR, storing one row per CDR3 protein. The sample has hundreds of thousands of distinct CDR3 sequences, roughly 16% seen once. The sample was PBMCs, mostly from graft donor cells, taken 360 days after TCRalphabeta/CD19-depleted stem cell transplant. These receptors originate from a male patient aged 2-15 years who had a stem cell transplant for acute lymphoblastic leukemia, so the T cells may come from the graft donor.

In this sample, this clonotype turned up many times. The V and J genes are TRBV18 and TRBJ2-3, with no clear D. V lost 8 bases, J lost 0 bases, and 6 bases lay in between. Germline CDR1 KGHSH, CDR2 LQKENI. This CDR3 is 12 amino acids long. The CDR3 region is CASSPSTDTQYF. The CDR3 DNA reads TGTGCCAGCAGCCCGAGCACAGATACGCAGTATTTT.

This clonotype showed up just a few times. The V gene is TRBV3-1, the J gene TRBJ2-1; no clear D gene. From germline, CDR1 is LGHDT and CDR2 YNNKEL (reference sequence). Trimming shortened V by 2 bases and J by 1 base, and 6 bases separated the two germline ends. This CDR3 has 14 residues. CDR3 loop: CASSQRYSYNEQFF. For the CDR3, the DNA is TGTGCCAGCAGCCAACGCTATTCCTACAATGAGCAGTTCTTC.

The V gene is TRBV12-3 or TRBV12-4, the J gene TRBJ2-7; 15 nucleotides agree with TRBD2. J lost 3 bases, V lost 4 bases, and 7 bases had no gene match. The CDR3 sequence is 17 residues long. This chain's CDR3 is CASSSGTSGRRGYEQYF. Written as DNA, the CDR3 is TGTGCCAGCAGTTCCGGGACTAGCGGGAGGAGGGGCTACGAGCAGTACTTC.

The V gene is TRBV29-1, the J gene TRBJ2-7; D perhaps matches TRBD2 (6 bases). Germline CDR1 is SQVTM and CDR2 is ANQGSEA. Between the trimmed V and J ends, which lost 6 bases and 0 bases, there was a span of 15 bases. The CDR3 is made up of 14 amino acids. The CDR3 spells CSVVGSRSSYEQYF. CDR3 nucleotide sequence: TGCAGCGTGGTCGGGAGCCGGAGCTCCTACGAGCAGTACTTC.

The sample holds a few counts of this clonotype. This CDR3 is CASSQDRGTHSYEQYF. CDR3 coding DNA: TGCGCCAGCAGCCAAGATCGGGGGACTCACTCCTACGAGCAGTACTTC. This sequence joins TRBV4-1 and TRBJ2-7; D possibly corresponds to TRBD2 (6 bases). The CDR3 has 16 residues. CDR1 MGHRA and CDR2 YSYEKL come from the germline V gene. V was cut by 0 bases and J by 0 bases, with 12 bases left in between.

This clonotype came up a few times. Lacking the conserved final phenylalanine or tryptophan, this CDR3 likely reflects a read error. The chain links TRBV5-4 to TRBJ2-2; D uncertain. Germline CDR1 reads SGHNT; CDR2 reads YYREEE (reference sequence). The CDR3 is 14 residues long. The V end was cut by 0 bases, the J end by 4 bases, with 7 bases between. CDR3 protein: CASSLGPSTGELFC. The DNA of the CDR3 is TGTGCCAGCAGCTTGGGGCCCAGCACCGGGGAGCTGTTTTGT.

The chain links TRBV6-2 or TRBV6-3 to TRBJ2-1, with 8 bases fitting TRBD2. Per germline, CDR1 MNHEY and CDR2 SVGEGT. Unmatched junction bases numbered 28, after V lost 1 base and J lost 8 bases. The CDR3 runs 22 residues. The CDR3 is CASSYLYGSSSGRSWGFDEQFF. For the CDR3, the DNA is TGTGCCAGCAGTTACTTGTATGGGAGCTCTAGCGGGCGGTCCTGGGGTTTCGATGAGCAGTTCTTC.

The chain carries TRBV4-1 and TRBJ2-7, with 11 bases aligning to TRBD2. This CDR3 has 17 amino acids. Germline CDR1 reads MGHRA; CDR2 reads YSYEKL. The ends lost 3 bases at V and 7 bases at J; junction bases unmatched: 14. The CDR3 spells CASSHGRLAGFKGEQYF. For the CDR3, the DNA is TGCGCCAGCAGCCACGGACGACTAGCGGGATTCAAAGGAGAGCAGTACTTC.

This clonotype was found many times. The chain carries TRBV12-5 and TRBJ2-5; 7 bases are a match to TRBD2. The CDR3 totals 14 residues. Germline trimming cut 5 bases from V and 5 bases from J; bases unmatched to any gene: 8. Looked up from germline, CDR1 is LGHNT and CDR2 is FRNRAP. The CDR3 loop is CASGLGLDRETQYF. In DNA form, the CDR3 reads TGTGCTAGTGGTCTCGGACTAGACCGTGAGACCCAGTACTTC.

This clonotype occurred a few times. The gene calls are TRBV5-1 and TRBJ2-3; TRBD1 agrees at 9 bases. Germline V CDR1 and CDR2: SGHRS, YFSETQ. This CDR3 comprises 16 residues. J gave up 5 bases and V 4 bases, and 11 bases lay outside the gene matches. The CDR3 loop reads CASSPSGQGGLDTQYF. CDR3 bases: TGCGCCAGCAGCCCCTCGGGACAGGGAGGATTAGATACGCAGTATTTT.

CDR3 residues: CASSFGLAGDEQYF. The CDR3 DNA sequence: TGTGCCAGCAGTTTTGGACTAGCGGGAGACGAGCAGTACTTC. The chain joins TRBV27 to TRBJ2-7, with 13 bases aligning to TRBD2. The CDR3 length is 14 residues. V was pared by 3 bases and J by 5 bases, with 1 base of the junction left unmatched. Germline assignment: CDR1 MNHEY and CDR2 SMNVEV (reference sequence).

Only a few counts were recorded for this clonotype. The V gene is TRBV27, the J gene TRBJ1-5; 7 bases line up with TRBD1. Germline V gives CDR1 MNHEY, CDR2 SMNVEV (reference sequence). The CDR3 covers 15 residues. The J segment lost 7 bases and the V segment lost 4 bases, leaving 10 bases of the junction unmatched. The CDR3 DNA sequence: TGTGCCAGCAGTTGGAACAGGGGTTGGGGGCAGCCCCAGCATTTT. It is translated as CASSWNRGWGQPQHF.

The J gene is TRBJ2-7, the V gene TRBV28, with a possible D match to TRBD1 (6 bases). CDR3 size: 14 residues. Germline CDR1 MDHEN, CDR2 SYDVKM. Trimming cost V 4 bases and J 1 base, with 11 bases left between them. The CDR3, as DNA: TGTGCCAGCAGTTCCCCAGGGGTGTCCTACGAGCAGTACTTC. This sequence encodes CASSSPGVSYEQYF.

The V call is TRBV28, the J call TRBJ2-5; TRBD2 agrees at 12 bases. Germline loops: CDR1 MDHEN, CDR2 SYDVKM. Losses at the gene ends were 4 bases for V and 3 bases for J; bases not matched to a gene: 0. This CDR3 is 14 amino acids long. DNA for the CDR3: TGTGCCAGCAGTTGGACTAGCGGGAAAGAGACCCAGTACTTC. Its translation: CASSWTSGKETQYF. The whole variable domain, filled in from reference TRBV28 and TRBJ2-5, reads DVKVTQSSRYLVKRTGEKVFLECVQDMDHENMFWYRQDPGLGLRLIYFSYDVKMKEKGDIPEGYSVSREKKERFSLILESASTNQTSMYLCASSWTSGKETQYFGPGTRLLVL.

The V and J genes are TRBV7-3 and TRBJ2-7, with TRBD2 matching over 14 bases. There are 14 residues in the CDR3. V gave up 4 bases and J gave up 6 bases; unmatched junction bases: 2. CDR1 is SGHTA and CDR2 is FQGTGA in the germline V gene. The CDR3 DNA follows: TGTGCCAGCAGCTCGGGACTAGCGGGAGCCGAGCAGTACTTC. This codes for CASSSGLAGAEQYF.